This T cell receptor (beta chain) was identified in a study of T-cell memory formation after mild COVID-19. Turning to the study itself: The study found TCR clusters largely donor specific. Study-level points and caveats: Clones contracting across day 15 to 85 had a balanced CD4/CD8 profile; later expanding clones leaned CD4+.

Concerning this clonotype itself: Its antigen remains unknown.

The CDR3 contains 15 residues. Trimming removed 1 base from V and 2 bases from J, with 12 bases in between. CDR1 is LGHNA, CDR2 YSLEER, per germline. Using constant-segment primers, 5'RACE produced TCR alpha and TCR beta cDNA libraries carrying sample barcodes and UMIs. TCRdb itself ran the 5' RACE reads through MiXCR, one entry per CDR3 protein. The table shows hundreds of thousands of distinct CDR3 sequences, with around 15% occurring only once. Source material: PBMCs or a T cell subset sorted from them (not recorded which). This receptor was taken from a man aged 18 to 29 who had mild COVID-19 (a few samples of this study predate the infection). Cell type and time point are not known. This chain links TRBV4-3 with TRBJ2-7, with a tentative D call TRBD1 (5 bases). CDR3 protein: CASSQGGHGTYEQYF. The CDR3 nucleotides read TGCGCCAGCAGCCAAGGGGGCCACGGAACCTACGAGCAGTACTTC.